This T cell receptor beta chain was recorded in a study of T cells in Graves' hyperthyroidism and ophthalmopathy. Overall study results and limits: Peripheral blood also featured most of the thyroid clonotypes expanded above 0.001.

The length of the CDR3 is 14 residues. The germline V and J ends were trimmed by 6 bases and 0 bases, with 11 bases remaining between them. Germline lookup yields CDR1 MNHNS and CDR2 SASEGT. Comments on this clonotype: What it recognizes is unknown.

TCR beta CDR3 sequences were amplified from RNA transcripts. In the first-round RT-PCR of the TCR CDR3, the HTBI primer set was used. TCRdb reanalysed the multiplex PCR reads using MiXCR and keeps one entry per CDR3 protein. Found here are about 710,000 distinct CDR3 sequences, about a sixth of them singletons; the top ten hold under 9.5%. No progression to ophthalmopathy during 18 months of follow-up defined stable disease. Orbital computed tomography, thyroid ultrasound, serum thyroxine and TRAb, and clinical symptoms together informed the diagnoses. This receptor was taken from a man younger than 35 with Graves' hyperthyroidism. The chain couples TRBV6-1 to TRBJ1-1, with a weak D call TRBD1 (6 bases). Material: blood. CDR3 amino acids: CASRKGQLNTEAFF. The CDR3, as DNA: TGTGCCAGCAGGAAGGGACAATTGAACACTGAAGCTTTCTTT.